Detailed here is one TCR beta chain. No antigen is known for it. The PCR was carried out with 60 Vbeta primers and 13 Jbeta primers. Produced via immunoSEQ multiplex PCR; TCRdb's table is partial and in-frame only. This repertoire shows 130,000 or so clones, 73% found once; its top ten account for roughly 2.1%. This entry belongs to a study of cytomegalovirus exposure and HLA in healthy donors. Broader study findings: Reportedly, HLA-A and HLA-B alleles of most subjects were accurately predicted from TCR beta.

Germline V gene data show CDR1 as MNHEY and CDR2 as SVGAGI. Deletions cut 6 bases from V and 5 bases from J, with 16 bases between. This CDR3 region has 15 residues. The specimen sequenced was PBMCs. The sequence was collected from a middle-aged woman in good health and CMV-seropositive. V gene TRBV6-5 combines with J gene TRBJ1-4; weak D call: TRBD1 (5 bases). The CDR3 region is CASRLTGTQNEKLFF. CDR3 coding DNA: TGTGCCAGCAGACTGACCGGGACTCAGAATGAAAAACTGTTTTTT.